The clone carrying this T cell receptor beta chain has more than one count but fewer than ten. CDR1 is SGHRS and CDR2 is YFSETQ in the germline V gene. The CDR3 is 14 residues long. V was trimmed by 0 bases and J by 8 bases, leaving 11 bases between them. There were TCR beta CDR3 regions amplified from RNA transcripts. TCR CDR3 underwent first-round RT-PCR with the HTBI primer set. TCRdb redid the calling of the multiplex PCR reads with MiXCR, one entry per CDR3 protein. Counted here are 250,000 to 350,000 distinct CDR3 sequences, about 20% occurring once; the ten biggest clones make up roughly 60%. This specimen comes from a study of T cells in Graves' hyperthyroidism and ophthalmopathy.

The origin of this receptor is a man under 40 with Graves' ophthalmopathy. V and J are TRBV5-1 and TRBJ1-4; D gene ambiguous. Specimen: blood. The CDR3 here is CASSLGSWEEKLFF. The DNA for the CDR3 is TGCGCCAGCAGCTTGGGTTCCTGGGAGGAAAAACTGTTTTTT.